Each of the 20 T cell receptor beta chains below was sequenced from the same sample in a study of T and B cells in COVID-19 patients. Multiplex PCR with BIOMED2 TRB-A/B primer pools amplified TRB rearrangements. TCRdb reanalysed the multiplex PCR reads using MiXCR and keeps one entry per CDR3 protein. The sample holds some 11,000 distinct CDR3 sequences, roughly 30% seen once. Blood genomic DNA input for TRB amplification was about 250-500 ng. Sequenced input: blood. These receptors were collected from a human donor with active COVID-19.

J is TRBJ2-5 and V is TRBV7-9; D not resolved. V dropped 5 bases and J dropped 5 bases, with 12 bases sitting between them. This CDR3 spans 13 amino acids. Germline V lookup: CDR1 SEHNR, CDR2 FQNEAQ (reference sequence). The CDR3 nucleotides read TGTGCCAGCAGCCCCGGAATCCTGGAGACCCAGTACTTC. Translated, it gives CASSPGILETQYF. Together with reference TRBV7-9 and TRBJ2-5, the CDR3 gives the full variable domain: DTGVSQNPRHKITKRGQNVTFRCDPISEHNRLYWYRQTLGQGPEFLTYFQNEAQLEKSRLLSDRFSAERPKGSFSTLEIQRTEQGDSAMYLCASSPGILETQYFGPGTRLLVL.

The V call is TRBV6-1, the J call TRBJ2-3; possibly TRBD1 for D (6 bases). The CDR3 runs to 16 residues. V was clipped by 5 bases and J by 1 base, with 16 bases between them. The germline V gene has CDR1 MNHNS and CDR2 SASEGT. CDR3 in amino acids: CASSPGQGYGTDTQYF. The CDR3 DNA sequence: TGTGCCAGCAGTCCGGGACAAGGGTATGGCACAGATACGCAGTATTTT.

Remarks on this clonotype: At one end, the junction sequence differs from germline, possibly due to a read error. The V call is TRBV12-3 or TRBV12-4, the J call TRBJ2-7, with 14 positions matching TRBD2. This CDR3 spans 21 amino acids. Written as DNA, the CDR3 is TGTGCCAGCAGTTCGACTAGCGGGGGGGCAAAGGAAAATAAGAGATTGTACGATCAGTACTTC. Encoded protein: CASSSTSGGAKENKRLYDQYF.

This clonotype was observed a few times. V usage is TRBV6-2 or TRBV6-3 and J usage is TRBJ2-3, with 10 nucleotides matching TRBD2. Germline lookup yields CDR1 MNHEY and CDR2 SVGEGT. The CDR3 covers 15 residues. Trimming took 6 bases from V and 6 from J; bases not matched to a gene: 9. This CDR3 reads CASRTLAGDWDTQYF. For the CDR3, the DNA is TGTGCCAGCAGGACCCTAGCGGGGGACTGGGATACGCAGTATTTT.

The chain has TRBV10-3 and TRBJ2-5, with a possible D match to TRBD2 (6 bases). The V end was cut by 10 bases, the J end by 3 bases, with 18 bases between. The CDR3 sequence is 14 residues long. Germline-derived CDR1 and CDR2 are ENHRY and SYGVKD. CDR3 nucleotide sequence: TGTGCCACCAAAACGGGCGGCGGGGAAGAGACCCAGTACTTC. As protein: CATKTGGGEETQYF.

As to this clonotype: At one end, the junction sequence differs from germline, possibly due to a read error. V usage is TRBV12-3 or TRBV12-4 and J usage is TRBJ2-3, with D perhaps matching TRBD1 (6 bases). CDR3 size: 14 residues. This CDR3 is CATSDPGQTDTQYF. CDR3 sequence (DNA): TGTGCCACCAGTGACCCCGGACAGACAGATACGCAGTATTTT.

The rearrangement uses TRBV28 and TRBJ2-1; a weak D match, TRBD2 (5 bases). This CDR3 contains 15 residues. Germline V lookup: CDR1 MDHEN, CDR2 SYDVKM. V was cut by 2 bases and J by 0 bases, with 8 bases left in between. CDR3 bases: TGTGCCAGCAGTTTAGACACTAGCTCCTACAATGAGCAGTTCTTC. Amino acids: CASSLDTSSYNEQFF.

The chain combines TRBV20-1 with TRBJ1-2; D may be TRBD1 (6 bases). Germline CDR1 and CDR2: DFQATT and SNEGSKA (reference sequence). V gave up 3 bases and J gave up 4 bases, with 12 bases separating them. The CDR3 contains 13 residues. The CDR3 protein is CSASAGVIYGYTF. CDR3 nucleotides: TGCAGTGCTAGTGCAGGGGTGATCTATGGCTACACCTTC.

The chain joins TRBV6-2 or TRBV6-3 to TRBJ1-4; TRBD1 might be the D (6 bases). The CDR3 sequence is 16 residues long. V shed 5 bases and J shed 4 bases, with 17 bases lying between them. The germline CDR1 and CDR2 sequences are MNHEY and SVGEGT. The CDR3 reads CASSPQGRGINEKLFF. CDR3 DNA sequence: TGTGCCAGCAGTCCCCAGGGCAGGGGCATTAATGAAAAACTGTTTTTT.

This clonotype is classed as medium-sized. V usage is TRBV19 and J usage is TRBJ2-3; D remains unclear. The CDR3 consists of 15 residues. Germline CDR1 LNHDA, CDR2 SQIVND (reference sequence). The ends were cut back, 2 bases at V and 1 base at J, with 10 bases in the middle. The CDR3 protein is CASSILGLGTDTQYF. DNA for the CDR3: TGTGCCAGTAGTATACTTGGGTTGGGCACAGATACGCAGTATTTT.

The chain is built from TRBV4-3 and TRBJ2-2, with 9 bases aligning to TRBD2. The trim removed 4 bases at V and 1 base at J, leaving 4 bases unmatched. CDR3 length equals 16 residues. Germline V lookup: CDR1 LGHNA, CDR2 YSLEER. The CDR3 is CASSPRLAVNTGELFF. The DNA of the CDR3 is TGCGCCAGCAGCCCCCGACTAGCGGTGAACACCGGGGAGCTGTTTTTT.

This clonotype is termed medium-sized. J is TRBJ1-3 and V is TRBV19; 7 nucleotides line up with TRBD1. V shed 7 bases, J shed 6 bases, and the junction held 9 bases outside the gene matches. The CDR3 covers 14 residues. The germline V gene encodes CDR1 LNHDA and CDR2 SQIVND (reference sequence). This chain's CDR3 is CASIDRDRENTIYF. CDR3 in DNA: TGTGCCAGTATTGACAGGGATAGGGAAAACACCATATATTTT.

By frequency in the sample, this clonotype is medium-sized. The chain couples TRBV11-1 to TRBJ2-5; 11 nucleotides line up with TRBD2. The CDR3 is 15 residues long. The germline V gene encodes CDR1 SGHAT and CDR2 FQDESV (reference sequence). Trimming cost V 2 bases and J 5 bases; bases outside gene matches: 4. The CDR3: CASSLTSGRLETQYF. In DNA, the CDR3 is TGTGCCAGCAGCTTAACTAGCGGGAGATTGGAGACCCAGTACTTC.

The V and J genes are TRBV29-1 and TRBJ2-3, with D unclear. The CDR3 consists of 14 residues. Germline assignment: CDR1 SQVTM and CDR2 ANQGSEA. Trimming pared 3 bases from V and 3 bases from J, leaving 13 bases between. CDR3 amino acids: CSVDWPQGTDTQYF. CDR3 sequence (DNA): TGCAGCGTTGACTGGCCCCAAGGGACAGATACGCAGTATTTT.

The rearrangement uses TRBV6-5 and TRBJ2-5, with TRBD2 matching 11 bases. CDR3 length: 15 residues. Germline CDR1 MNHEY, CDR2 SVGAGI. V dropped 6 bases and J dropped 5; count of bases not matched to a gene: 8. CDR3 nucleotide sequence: TGTGCCAGCAGGATTGGACTAGCGGGCTGGGAGACCCAGTACTTC. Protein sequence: CASRIGLAGWETQYF.

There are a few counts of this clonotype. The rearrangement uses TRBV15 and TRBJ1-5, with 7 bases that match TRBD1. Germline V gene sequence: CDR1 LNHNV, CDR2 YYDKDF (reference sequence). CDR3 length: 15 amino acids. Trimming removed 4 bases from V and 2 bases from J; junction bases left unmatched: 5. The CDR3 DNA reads TGTGCCACCAGCATAGGGACAGCGGGCAATCAGCCCCAGCATTTT. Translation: CATSIGTAGNQPQHF.

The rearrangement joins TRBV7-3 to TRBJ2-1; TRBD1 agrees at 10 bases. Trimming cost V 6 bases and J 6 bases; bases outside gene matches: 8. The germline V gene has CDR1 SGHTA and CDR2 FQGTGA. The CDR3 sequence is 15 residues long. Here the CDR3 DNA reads TGTGCCAGCAGTCTCGACAGGGGGCGAGGCAATGAGCAGTTCTTC. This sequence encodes CASSLDRGRGNEQFF.

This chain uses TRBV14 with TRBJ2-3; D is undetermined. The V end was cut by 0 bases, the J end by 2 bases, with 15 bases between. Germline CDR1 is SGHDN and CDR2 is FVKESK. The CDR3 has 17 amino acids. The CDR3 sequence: CASSQETWQHYTDTQYF. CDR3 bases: TGTGCCAGCAGCCAAGAGACCTGGCAGCATTACACAGATACGCAGTATTTT.

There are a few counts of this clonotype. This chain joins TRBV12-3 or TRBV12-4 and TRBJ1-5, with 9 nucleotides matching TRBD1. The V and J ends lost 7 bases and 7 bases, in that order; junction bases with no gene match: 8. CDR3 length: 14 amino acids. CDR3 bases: TGTGCCAGCACCCAGACAGGGGGTAAACAGCCCCAGCATTTT. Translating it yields CASTQTGGKQPQHF.

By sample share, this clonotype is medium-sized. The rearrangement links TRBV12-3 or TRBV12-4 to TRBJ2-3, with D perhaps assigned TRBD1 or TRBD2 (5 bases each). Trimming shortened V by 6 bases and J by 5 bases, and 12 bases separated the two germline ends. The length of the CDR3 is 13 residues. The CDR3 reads CASSRGTEDTQYF. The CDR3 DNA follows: TGTGCCAGCAGCCGTGGGACGGAAGATACGCAGTATTTT.